This TCR beta chain was sequenced in a study of cytomegalovirus exposure and HLA in healthy donors. The PCR was carried out with 60 Vbeta primers and 13 Jbeta primers. Profiled with immunoSEQ multiplex PCR; TCRdb holds only in-frame clones, not every one. Counted here are around 120,000 clones, 75% to 85% occurring once; the ten biggest clones make up roughly 3.5%. Donors counted as nominally healthy when sampled, yet unrecorded immune exposures were likely. The germline gives CDR1 MNHNS, CDR2 SASEGT. Trimming took off 1 base at V and 9 bases at J, with 7 bases between the two ends. The CDR3 loop spans 13 amino acids.

The sample taken for sequencing was PBMCs. The chain combines TRBV6-1 with TRBJ1-6; the D gene is possibly TRBD1 (6 bases). This receptor was identified in a male donor in good health and CMV-seronegative. In DNA form, the CDR3 reads TGTGCCAGCAGTGAAGGCAGGGGTTCACCCCTCCACTTT. Amino acid sequence: CASSEGRGSPLHF.